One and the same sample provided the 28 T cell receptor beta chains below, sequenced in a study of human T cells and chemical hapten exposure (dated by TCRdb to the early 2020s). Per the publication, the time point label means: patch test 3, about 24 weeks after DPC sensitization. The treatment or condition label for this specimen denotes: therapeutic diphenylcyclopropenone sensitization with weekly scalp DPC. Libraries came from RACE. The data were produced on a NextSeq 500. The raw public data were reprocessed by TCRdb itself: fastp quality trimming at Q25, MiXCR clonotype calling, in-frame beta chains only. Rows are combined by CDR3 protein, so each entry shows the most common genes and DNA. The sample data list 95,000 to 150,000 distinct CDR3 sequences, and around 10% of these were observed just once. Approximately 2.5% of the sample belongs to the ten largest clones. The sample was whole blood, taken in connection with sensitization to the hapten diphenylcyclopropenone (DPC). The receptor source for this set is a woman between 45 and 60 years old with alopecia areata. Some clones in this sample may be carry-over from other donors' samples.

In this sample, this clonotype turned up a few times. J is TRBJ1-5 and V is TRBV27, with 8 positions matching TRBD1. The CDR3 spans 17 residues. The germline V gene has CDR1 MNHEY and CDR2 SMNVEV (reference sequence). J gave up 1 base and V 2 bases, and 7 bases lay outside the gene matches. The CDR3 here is CASSLGPGQASNQPQHF. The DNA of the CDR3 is TGTGCCAGCAGTTTAGGACCGGGACAGGCGAGCAATCAGCCCCAGCATTTT.

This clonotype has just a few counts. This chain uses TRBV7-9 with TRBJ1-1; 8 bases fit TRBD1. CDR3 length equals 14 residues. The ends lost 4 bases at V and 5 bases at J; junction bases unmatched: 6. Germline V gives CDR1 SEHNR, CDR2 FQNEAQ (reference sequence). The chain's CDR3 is CASSSQGARTEAFF. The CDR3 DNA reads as TGTGCCAGCAGCTCGCAGGGGGCGCGGACTGAAGCTTTCTTT. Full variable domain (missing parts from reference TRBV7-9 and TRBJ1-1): DTGVSQNPRHKITKRGQNVTFRCDPISEHNRLYWYRQTLGQGPEFLTYFQNEAQLEKSRLLSDRFSAERPKGSFSTLEIQRTEQGDSAMYLCASSSQGARTEAFFGQGTRLTVV.

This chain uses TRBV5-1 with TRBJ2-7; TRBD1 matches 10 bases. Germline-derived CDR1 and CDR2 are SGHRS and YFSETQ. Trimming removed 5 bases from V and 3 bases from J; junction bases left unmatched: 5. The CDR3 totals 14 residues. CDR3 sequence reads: CASRPTGGIYEQYF. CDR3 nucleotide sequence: TGCGCCAGCAGACCGACAGGGGGCATCTACGAGCAGTACTTC.

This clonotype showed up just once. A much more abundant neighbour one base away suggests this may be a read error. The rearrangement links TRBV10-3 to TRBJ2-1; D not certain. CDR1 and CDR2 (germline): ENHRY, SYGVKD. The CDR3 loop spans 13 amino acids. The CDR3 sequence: CAVSENRFYEQFF. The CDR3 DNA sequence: TGTGCCGTCAGTGAAAACCGATTTTATGAGCAGTTCTTC.

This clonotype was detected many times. This CDR3 is CASSFSPGNTEAFF. The CDR3 nucleotides read TGTGCCAGCAGTTTTTCGCCAGGGAACACTGAAGCTTTCTTT. The chain carries TRBV6-2 or TRBV6-3 and TRBJ1-1; no clear D gene. Trimming shortened V by 4 bases and J by 1 base, and 10 bases separated the two germline ends. This CDR3 contains 14 residues. Germline assignment: CDR1 MNHEY and CDR2 SVGEGT.

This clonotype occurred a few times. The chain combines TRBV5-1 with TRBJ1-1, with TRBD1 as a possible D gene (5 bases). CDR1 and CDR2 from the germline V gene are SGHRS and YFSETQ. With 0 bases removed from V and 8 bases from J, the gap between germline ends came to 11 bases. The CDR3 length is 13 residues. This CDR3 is CASSLGGVYEAFF. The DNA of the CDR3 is TGCGCCAGCAGCTTGGGGGGGGTCTACGAAGCTTTCTTT.

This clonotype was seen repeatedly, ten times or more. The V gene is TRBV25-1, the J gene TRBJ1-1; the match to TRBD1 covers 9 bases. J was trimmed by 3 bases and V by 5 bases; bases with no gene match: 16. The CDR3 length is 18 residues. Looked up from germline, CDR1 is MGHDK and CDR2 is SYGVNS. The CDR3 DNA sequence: TGTGCCAGCAGTCCCCGGGACAGGGAGGTTGTTGGGGACACTGAAGCTTTCTTT. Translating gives CASSPRDREVVGDTEAFF.

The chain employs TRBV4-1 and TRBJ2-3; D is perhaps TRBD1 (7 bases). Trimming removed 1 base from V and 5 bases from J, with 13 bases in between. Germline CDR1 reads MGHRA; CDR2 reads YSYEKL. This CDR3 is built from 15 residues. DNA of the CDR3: TGCGCCAGCAGCCAAGTACTAGCAGGGGGAGATACGCAGTATTTT. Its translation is CASSQVLAGGDTQYF.

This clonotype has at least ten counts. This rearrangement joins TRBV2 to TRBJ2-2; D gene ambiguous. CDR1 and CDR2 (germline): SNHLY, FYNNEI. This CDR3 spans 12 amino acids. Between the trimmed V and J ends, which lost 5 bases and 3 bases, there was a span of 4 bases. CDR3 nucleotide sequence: TGTGCCAGCAGTACGGACACCGGGGAGCTGTTTTTT. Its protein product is CASSTDTGELFF.

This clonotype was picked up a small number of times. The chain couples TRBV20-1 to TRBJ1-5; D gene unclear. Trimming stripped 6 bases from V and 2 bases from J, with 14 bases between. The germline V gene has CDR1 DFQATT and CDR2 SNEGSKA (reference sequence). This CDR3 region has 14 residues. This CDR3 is CSAWAGFGNQPQHF. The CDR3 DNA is TGCAGTGCGTGGGCGGGGTTCGGCAATCAGCCCCAGCATTTT.

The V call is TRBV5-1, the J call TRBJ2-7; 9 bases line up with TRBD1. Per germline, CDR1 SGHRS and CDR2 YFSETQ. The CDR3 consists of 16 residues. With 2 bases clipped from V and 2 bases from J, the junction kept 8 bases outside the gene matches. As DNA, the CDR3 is TGCGCCAGCAGCTTTTTTACAGGGGGCGGTGCCTACGAGCAGTACTTC. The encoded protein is CASSFFTGGGAYEQYF.

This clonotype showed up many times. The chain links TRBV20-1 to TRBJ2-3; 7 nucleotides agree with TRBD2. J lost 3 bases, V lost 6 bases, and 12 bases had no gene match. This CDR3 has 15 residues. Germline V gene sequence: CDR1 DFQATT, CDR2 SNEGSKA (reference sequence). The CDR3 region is CSATGGGPSTDTQYF. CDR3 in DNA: TGCAGTGCCACCGGGGGAGGGCCCTCGACAGATACGCAGTATTTT.

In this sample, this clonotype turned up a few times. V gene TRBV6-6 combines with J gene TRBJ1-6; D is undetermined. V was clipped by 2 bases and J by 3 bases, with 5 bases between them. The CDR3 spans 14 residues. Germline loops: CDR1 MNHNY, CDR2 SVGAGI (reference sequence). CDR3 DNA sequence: TGTGCCAGCAGTTACGAGGGCTATAATTCACCCCTCCACTTT. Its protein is CASSYEGYNSPLHF.

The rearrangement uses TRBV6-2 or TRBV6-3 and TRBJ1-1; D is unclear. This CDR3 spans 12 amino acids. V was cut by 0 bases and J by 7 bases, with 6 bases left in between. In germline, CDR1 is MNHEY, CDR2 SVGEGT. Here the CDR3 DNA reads TGTGCCAGCAGTTACTCGTTTATTGAAGCTTTCTTT. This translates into CASSYSFIEAFF.

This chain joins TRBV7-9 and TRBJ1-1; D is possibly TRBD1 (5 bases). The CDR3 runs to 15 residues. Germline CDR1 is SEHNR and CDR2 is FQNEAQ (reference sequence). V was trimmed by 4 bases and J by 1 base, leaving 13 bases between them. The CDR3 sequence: CASSSWGRTNTEAFF. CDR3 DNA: TGTGCCAGCAGCTCTTGGGGACGGACGAACACTGAAGCTTTCTTT.

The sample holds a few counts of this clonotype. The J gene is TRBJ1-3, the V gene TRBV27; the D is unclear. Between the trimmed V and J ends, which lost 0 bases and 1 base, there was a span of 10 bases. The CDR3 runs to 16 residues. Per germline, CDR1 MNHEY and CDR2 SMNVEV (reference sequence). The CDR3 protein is CASSLSGEISGNTIYF. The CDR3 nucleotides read TGTGCCAGCAGTTTATCGGGTGAAATTTCTGGAAACACCATATATTTT.

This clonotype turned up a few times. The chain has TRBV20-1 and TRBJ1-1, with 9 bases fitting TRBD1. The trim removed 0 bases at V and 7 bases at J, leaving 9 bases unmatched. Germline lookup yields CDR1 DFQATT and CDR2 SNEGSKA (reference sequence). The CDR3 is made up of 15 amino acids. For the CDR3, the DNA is TGCAGTGCTAGAGATCGGGGTACAGGGGGCAGTGAAGCTTTCTTT. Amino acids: CSARDRGTGGSEAFF.

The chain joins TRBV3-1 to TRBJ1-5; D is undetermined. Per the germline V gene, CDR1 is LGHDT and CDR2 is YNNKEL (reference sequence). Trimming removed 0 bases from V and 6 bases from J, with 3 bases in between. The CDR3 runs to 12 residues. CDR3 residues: CASSQDSQPQHF. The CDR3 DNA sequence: TGTGCCAGCAGCCAAGACAGTCAGCCCCAGCATTTT.

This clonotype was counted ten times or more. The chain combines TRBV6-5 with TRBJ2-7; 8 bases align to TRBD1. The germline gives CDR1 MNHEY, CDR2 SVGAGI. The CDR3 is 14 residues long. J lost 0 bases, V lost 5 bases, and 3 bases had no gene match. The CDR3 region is CASSRTGSSYEQYF. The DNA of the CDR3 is TGTGCCAGCAGTAGGACAGGGAGCTCCTACGAGCAGTACTTC.

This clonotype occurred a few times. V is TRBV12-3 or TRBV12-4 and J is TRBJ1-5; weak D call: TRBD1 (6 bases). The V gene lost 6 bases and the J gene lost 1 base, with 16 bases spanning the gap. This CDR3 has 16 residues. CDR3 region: CASSLIPTGSNQPQHF. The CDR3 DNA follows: TGTGCCAGCAGCCTCATCCCAACAGGGAGCAATCAGCCCCAGCATTTT.

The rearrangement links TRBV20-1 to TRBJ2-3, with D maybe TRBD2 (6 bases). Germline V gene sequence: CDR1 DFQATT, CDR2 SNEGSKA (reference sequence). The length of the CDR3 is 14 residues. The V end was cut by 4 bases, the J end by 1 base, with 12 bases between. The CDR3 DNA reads TGCAGTGCTAAAGGGTCTAGCGGCACAGATACGCAGTATTTT. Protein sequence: CSAKGSSGTDTQYF.

CDR3 DNA: TGCAGCGTGGACGGACAGGGGGCCAAAAGCTACACCTTC. It encodes CSVDGQGAKSYTF. The chain is built from TRBV29-1 and TRBJ1-2, with TRBD1 matching 11 bases. The V gene's germline CDR1 is SQVTM and CDR2 ANQGSEA. With 6 bases clipped from V and 9 bases from J, the junction kept 9 bases outside the gene matches. The CDR3 sequence is 13 residues long. The full variable domain, completed using reference TRBV29-1 and TRBJ1-2, is SAVISQKPSRDICQRGTSLTIQCQVDSQVTMMFWYRQQPGQSLTLIATANQGSEATYESGFVIDKFPISRPNLTFSTLTVSNMSPEDSSIYLCSVDGQGAKSYTFGSGTRLTVV.

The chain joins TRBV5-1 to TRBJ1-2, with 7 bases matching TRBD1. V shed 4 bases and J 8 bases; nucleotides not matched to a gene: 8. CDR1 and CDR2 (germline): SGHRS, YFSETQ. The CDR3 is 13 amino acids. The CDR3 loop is CASSPRTGWGYTF. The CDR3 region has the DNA TGCGCCAGCAGCCCCCGGACAGGATGGGGCTACACCTTC.

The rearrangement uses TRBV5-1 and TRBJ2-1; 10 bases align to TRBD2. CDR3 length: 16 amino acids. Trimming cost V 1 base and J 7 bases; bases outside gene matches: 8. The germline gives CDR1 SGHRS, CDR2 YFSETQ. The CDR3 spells CASSLTRTSGWNEQFF. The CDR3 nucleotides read TGCGCCAGCAGCTTGACTCGGACTAGCGGTTGGAATGAGCAGTTCTTC.

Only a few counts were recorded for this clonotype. The CDR3 reads CASSPRGGGLAFF. CDR3 DNA: TGTGCCAGCAGTCCCCGAGGGGGGGGGCTAGCTTTCTTT. J is TRBJ1-1 and V is TRBV12-3 or TRBV12-4; the D gene is possibly TRBD1 (6 bases). The V and J ends lost 5 bases and 10 bases respectively, with 17 bases between them. The CDR3 is made up of 13 amino acids.

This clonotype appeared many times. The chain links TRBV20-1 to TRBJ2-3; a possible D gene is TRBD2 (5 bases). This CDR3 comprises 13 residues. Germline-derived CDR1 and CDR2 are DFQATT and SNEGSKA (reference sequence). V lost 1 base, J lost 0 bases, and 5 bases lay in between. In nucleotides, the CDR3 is TGCAGTGCTAGAGGGACTAGCACAGATACGCAGTATTTT. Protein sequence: CSARGTSTDTQYF.

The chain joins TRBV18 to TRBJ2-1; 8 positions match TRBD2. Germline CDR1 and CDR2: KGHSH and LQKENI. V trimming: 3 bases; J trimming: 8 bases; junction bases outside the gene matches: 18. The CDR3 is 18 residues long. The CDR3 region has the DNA TGTGCCAGCTCACCTCCCTTTAGCGGGACGGCCGAACGGGATGAGCAGTTCTTC. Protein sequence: CASSPPFSGTAERDEQFF.

CDR3 bases: TGCGCCAGCAGCCAAGTAGGATTGATGGCGCCAGGTGAAGCTTTCTTT. Protein sequence: CASSQVGLMAPGEAFF. The gene calls are TRBV4-1 and TRBJ1-1, with D unresolved. This CDR3 comprises 16 residues. V dropped 1 base and J dropped 7 bases, with 19 bases sitting between them. Germline CDR1 reads MGHRA; CDR2 reads YSYEKL.